This TCR beta chain derives from a study of OX40 agonist ivuxolimab in advanced cancers. Turning to the study itself: Ivuxolimab, an antibody that agonizes OX40 (CD134), was administered to the patients. Overall study results and limits: The 0.1-3.0 mg/kg partial responders had among the lowest clonal expansion.

The germline CDR1 and CDR2 sequences are SGHVS and FQNEAQ. The CDR3 has 15 amino acids. V was clipped by 3 bases and J by 4 bases, with 12 bases between them. Clones were sequenced by immunoSEQ multiplex PCR, and TCRdb holds only the in-frame ones, with some missing. The profile covers several thousand clones, with approximately 70% appearing a single time and roughly two fifths taken by the ten largest. This clone was observed a single time. The antigen is not known. The TCR originated in an adult with an advanced solid tumor such as melanoma, head and neck, liver or kidney cancer. This specimen was CD4+ or CD8+ T cells sorted from blood, taken in a trial of the OX40 agonist ivuxolimab. This chain links TRBV7-8 with TRBJ2-2; TRBD2 might be the D (6 bases). CDR3: CASSFSGRSTGELFF. The CDR3 DNA reads as TGTGCCAGCAGCTTTTCCGGGAGATCCACCGGGGAGCTGTTTTTT.